Listed here is a single TCR beta chain. The sample originates from a study of OX40 agonist ivuxolimab in advanced cancers. J was trimmed by 6 bases and V by 1 base; bases with no gene match: 5. The V gene's germline CDR1 is MGHDK and CDR2 SYGVNS. The CDR3 has 15 amino acids. This table comes from immunoSEQ multiplex PCR, and its TCRdb copy is limited to in-frame clones, with some not included. This repertoire shows 80,000 to 100,000 clones, about 91% found once; its top ten account for 0.4% to 0.55%. The sample consisted of CD4+ or CD8+ T cells sorted from blood, taken in a trial of the OX40 agonist ivuxolimab. The origin of this receptor is an adult with an advanced solid tumor such as melanoma, head and neck, liver or kidney cancer. The chain couples TRBV25-1 to TRBJ1-4; 7 nucleotides align to TRBD1. The DNA for the CDR3 is TGTGCCAGCAGTGAATTTAAGGGGGCAGATGAAAAACTGTTTTTT. Its protein is CASSEFKGADEKLFF.